Below, 32 T cell receptor beta chains from the same sample are listed, as sequenced in a study of blood T cell repertoires in COVID-19. Data came from immunoSEQ multiplex PCR; TCRdb stores just in-frame clones and leaves some out. The sample contains under 85,000 clones, around 80% of which appear only once. Sequenced material: peripheral blood. Receptors originate from an elderly man with acute or convalescent COVID-19.

This chain links TRBV28 with TRBJ2-1; TRBD2 might be the D (6 bases). In germline, CDR1 is MDHEN, CDR2 SYDVKM. Trimming cost V 6 bases and J 5 bases, with 17 bases left between them. The CDR3 consists of 15 residues. The CDR3 spells CASSRPGLGNNEQFF. The CDR3 DNA reads as TGTGCCAGCAGCCGCCCGGGACTGGGGAACAATGAGCAGTTCTTC. Using reference TRBV28 and TRBJ2-1 for the parts outside the CDR3, the full variable domain is DVKVTQSSRYLVKRTGEKVFLECVQDMDHENMFWYRQDPGLGLRLIYFSYDVKMKEKGDIPEGYSVSREKKERFSLILESASTNQTSMYLCASSRPGLGNNEQFFGPGTRLTVL.

This chain links TRBV5-1 with TRBJ2-7, with TRBD1 matching 9 bases. The CDR3 has 14 residues. The V and J ends lost 0 bases and 5 bases, in that order; junction bases with no gene match: 3. From germline, CDR1 is SGHRS and CDR2 YFSETQ. As DNA, the CDR3 is TGCGCCAGCAGCTTGGGGGGACAGGGCGACGAGCAGTACTTC. It translates to CASSLGGQGDEQYF.

The chain couples TRBV6-5 to TRBJ1-5; TRBD1 is a possible D gene (5 bases). CDR1 and CDR2 (germline): MNHEY, SVGAGI. The CDR3 length is 15 residues. The V end was cut by 0 bases, the J end by 5 bases, with 11 bases between. For the CDR3, the DNA is TGTGCCAGCAGTTACTCAAAGGGGTCAGATCAGCCCCAGCATTTT. Translated: CASSYSKGSDQPQHF.

DNA of the CDR3: TGTGCCAGCAGCCAACAGGGAGTAGGTGGTGAAAAACTGTTTTTT. Its translation is CASSQQGVGGEKLFF. The chain recombines TRBV9 with TRBJ1-4, with D perhaps TRBD1 (6 bases). CDR3 size: 15 residues. The V end lost 4 bases, the J end lost 7 bases, and 17 bases lay between the germline ends. CDR1 SGDLS and CDR2 YYNGEE come from the germline V gene.

The gene calls are TRBV7-2 and TRBJ2-3; possible D gene TRBD2, 5 bases. Deletions cut 5 bases from V and 4 bases from J, with 13 bases between. The CDR3 spans 14 residues. The germline gives CDR1 SGHTA, CDR2 FQGNSA. The CDR3 protein is CASSPLRGSDTQYF. CDR3 DNA: TGTGCCAGCAGCCCTTTACGGGGTTCAGATACGCAGTATTTT.

The rearrangement joins TRBV7-2 to TRBJ1-2, with 9 nucleotides matching TRBD1. The V gene end was trimmed by 4 bases and the J gene end by 4 bases; junction bases not matched to a gene: 4. The CDR3 loop spans 14 amino acids. Germline V gives CDR1 SGHTA, CDR2 FQGNSA. Here the CDR3 reads CASSSPGQGYGYTF. As DNA, the CDR3 is TGTGCCAGCAGCTCCCCGGGACAGGGCTATGGCTACACCTTC. Combining the CDR3 with reference TRBV7-2 and TRBJ1-2 gives the whole variable domain GAGVSQSPSNKVTEKGKDVELRCDPISGHTALYWYRQSLGQGLEFLIYFQGNSAPDKSGLPSDRFSAERTGGSVSTLTIQRTQQEDSAVYLCASSSPGQGYGYTFGSGTRLTVV.

The rearrangement uses TRBV9 and TRBJ1-1, with 8 bases lining up with TRBD1. CDR3 size: 13 residues. V was clipped by 3 bases and J by 3 bases; unmatched bases: 1. CDR1 and CDR2 from the germline V gene are SGDLS and YYNGEE. Written as DNA, the CDR3 is TGTGCCAGCAGCGAACAGGGGGACACTGAAGCTTTCTTT. It translates to CASSEQGDTEAFF.

The genes are TRBV6-5 and TRBJ1-2, with 7 bases matching TRBD1. Germline V gene lookup returns CDR1 MNHEY and CDR2 SVGAGI. The CDR3 has 13 amino acids. After removal of 4 bases from V and 8 bases from J, the junction contained 7 bases not matched to a gene. The CDR3 nucleotides are TGTGCCAGCAGTTCGCGACAGGGCCGAGGCTACACCTTC. This sequence encodes CASSSRQGRGYTF.

Only a few counts were recorded for this clone. The chain joins TRBV7-2 to TRBJ2-1; TRBD1 is a possible D gene (6 bases). The CDR3 extends over 18 amino acids. The V gene lost 2 bases and the J gene lost 6 bases, with 23 bases spanning the gap. The germline gives CDR1 SGHTA, CDR2 FQGNSA. CDR3 coding DNA: TGTGCCAGCAGCTTATCCAGGGGCGACGCGAGGAGACGCAATGAGCAGTTCTTC. It encodes CASSLSRGDARRRNEQFF.

The chain couples TRBV5-4 to TRBJ2-7; D possibly corresponds to TRBD2 (7 bases). V was trimmed by 10 bases and J by 7 bases, leaving 18 bases between them. CDR1 is SGHNT, CDR2 YYREEE, per germline (reference sequence). The CDR3 totals 12 residues. CDR3 in DNA: TGTGCCGCCGGCGGGGGCCGAGGGGAGCAGTACTTC. It is translated as CAAGGGRGEQYF.

This clone is a singleton in its sample. The J gene is TRBJ2-4, the V gene TRBV28; 10 bases line up with TRBD2. Germline-derived CDR1 and CDR2 are MDHEN and SYDVKM. The CDR3 consists of 16 residues. V lost 4 bases to trimming and J lost 2 bases; unmatched junction nucleotides: 5. CDR3 sequence (DNA): TGTGCCAGCAGTTCCTGGACTAGCGGAACCAAAAACATTCAGTACTTC. Protein: CASSSWTSGTKNIQYF.

The chain is built from TRBV18 and TRBJ1-1; 8 positions match TRBD1. Trimming at V came to 5 bases and at J to 7 bases, leaving 9 bases not matched to a gene. Germline values: CDR1 KGHSH, CDR2 LQKENI. There are 14 residues in the CDR3. CDR3 nucleotides: TGTGCCAGCTCAGGGCAGCAGGGGGCGGTTGAAGCTTTCTTT. Residues: CASSGQQGAVEAFF. Drawing the rest from reference TRBV18 and TRBJ1-1, the complete variable domain is NAGVMQNPRHLVRRRGQEARLRCSPMKGHSHVYWYRQLPEEGLKFMVYLQKENIIDESGMPKERFSAEFPKEGPSILRIQQVVRGDSAAYFCASSGQQGAVEAFFGQGTRLTVV.

The rearrangement joins TRBV4-2 to TRBJ2-7, with 10 bases identical to TRBD1. The CDR3 is 16 residues long. V shed 4 bases, J shed 1 base, and the junction held 7 bases outside the gene matches. From germline, CDR1 is LGHNA and CDR2 YNFKEQ. CDR3: CASSRNRDRGSYEQYF. In DNA, the CDR3 is TGTGCCAGCAGCCGTAACCGGGACAGGGGATCCTACGAGCAGTACTTC.

V gene TRBV4-1 combines with J gene TRBJ2-4; TRBD2 matches at 15 bases. Unmatched junction bases numbered 6, after V lost 1 base and J lost 2 bases. This CDR3 spans 19 amino acids. The germline V gene encodes CDR1 MGHRA and CDR2 YSYEKL. The CDR3 sequence is CASSQGGLAGGRSKNIQYF. The CDR3 bases are TGCGCCAGCAGCCAAGGGGGACTAGCGGGAGGTCGTTCCAAAAACATTCAGTACTTC.

This clone was counted between two and nine times. The rearrangement joins TRBV5-1 to TRBJ2-7; TRBD1 matches 7 bases. The CDR3 is made up of 13 amino acids. Germline V gene lookup returns CDR1 SGHRS and CDR2 YFSETQ. Germline trimming cut 2 bases from V and 3 bases from J; bases unmatched to any gene: 2. CDR3 DNA: TGCGCCAGCAGCTTCGGGACAGTCTACGAGCAGTACTTC. This codes for CASSFGTVYEQYF.

This sequence joins TRBV18 and TRBJ2-6; D call uncertain. V was cut by 0 bases and J by 2 bases, with 11 bases left in between. The germline V gene has CDR1 KGHSH and CDR2 LQKENI. The CDR3 length is 17 residues. CDR3 in amino acids: CASSPPSPGPGANVLTF. The CDR3 DNA sequence: TGTGCCAGCTCACCACCGAGCCCAGGCCCTGGGGCCAACGTCCTGACTTTC. Full variable domain (rest looked up from reference TRBV18 and TRBJ2-6): NAGVMQNPRHLVRRRGQEARLRCSPMKGHSHVYWYRQLPEEGLKFMVYLQKENIIDESGMPKERFSAEFPKEGPSILRIQQVVRGDSAAYFCASSPPSPGPGANVLTFGAGSRLTVL.

V is TRBV5-1 and J is TRBJ1-6, with D maybe TRBD1 (6 bases). Germline V gene lookup returns CDR1 SGHRS and CDR2 YFSETQ. This CDR3 comprises 16 residues. V lost 4 bases and J 6 bases, leaving 17 bases between the germline ends. The DNA of the CDR3 is TGCGCCAGCAGCGTCTCATACAGGGCGTCTAATTCACCCCTCCACTTT. It specifies CASSVSYRASNSPLHF.

The chain combines TRBV6-6 with TRBJ2-2; maybe TRBD2 (6 bases). Germline loops: CDR1 MNHNY, CDR2 SVGAGI (reference sequence). This CDR3 spans 15 amino acids. The V end lost 2 bases, the J end lost 3 bases, and 10 bases lay between the germline ends. The CDR3 sequence is CASSYASGDTGELFF. The CDR3 coding sequence is TGTGCCAGCAGTTACGCCTCGGGGGACACCGGGGAGCTGTTTTTT.

This sequence joins TRBV19 and TRBJ1-4, with TRBD1 as a possible D gene (6 bases). This CDR3 contains 14 residues. Per germline, CDR1 LNHDA and CDR2 SQIVND (reference sequence). V lost 9 bases, J lost 5 bases, and 16 bases lay in between. CDR3 amino acids: CASSSGARNEKLFF. For the CDR3, the DNA is TGTGCCAGCTCTTCAGGGGCTAGGAATGAAAAACTGTTTTTT.

The chain uses TRBV6-5 and TRBJ2-1; D is possibly TRBD2 (6 bases). The V gene lost 4 bases and the J gene lost 1 base, with 11 bases spanning the gap. Per germline, CDR1 MNHEY and CDR2 SVGAGI. The CDR3 totals 15 residues. CDR3 protein: CASSLLALSYNEQFF. DNA for the CDR3: TGTGCCAGCAGTTTACTAGCCCTTTCCTACAATGAGCAGTTCTTC.

V is TRBV5-1 and J is TRBJ1-5; tentatively, D is TRBD1 (5 bases). V was shortened by 3 bases and J by 6 bases, with 13 bases between the two germline ends. The CDR3 length is 14 residues. Germline V CDR1 and CDR2: SGHRS, YFSETQ. The CDR3 DNA is TGCGCCAGCAGCTGGACAACAGAGGCTCAGCCCCAGCATTTT. This translates into CASSWTTEAQPQHF. The full variable domain, its missing parts supplied by reference TRBV5-1 and TRBJ1-5, is KAGVTQTPRYLIKTRGQQVTLSCSPISGHRSVSWYQQTPGQGLQFLFEYFSETQRNKGNFPGRFSGRQFSNSRSEMNVSTLELGDSALYLCASSWTTEAQPQHFGDGTRLSIL.

This clone was detected once. The V and J genes are TRBV28 and TRBJ1-1; D gene uncertain. There are 14 residues in the CDR3. In germline, CDR1 is MDHEN, CDR2 SYDVKM. Trimming took 1 base from V and 1 from J, leaving 7 bases between them. This CDR3 is CASSLLFWNTEAFF. The CDR3, as DNA: TGTGCCAGCAGTTTATTGTTCTGGAACACTGAAGCTTTCTTT.

The chain uses TRBV19 and TRBJ1-1; D ambiguous. This CDR3 has 14 amino acids. Germline V gene data show CDR1 as LNHDA and CDR2 as SQIVND (reference sequence). Trimming removed 4 bases at V and 0 bases at J, with 9 bases between. The CDR3 loop reads CASSKEHLNTEAFF. CDR3 nucleotide sequence: TGTGCCAGTAGTAAAGAACATTTGAACACTGAAGCTTTCTTT.

J is TRBJ2-7 and V is TRBV11-1; tentatively, D is TRBD2 (5 bases). Germline CDR1 and CDR2: SGHAT and FQDESV (reference sequence). V lost 0 bases, J lost 3 bases, and 12 bases lay in between. This CDR3 region has 15 residues. In DNA, the CDR3 is TGTGCCAGCAGCTTAGCGCCCGAGGGTCGCTACGAGCAGTACTTC. Protein: CASSLAPEGRYEQYF.

The V gene is TRBV7-2, the J gene TRBJ2-3; tentative D call: TRBD1 (6 bases). CDR1 is SGHTA and CDR2 is FQGNSA in the germline V gene. The V end lost 4 bases, the J end lost 1 base, and 12 bases lay between the germline ends. The CDR3 contains 15 residues. This CDR3 is CASSYRVDGTDTQYF. DNA of the CDR3: TGTGCCAGCAGCTACAGGGTTGACGGCACAGATACGCAGTATTTT.

The J gene is TRBJ2-7, the V gene TRBV5-6; 10 positions match TRBD1. With 3 bases clipped from V and 2 bases from J, the junction kept 2 bases outside the gene matches. Germline loops: CDR1 SGHDT, CDR2 YYEEEE. This CDR3 is 14 amino acids long. The CDR3 bases are TGTGCCAGCAGCTGGGGACAGGGGACCTACGAGCAGTACTTC. This encodes CASSWGQGTYEQYF.

The V call is TRBV12-5, the J call TRBJ2-1, with 10 nucleotides matching TRBD2. V was pared by 7 bases and J by 4 bases, with 16 bases of the junction left unmatched. This CDR3 contains 18 residues. Looked up from germline, CDR1 is LGHNT and CDR2 is FRNRAP. The DNA of the CDR3 is TGTGCTAGTGCCGAACTAGCGGGAAGTTCGCCACCTTACAATGAGCAGTTCTTC. Protein: CASAELAGSSPPYNEQFF.

The rearrangement links TRBV6-6 to TRBJ1-2; 8 bases line up with TRBD1. CDR3 length equals 16 residues. The V gene end was trimmed by 2 bases and the J gene end by 13 bases; junction bases not matched to a gene: 18. The germline CDR1 and CDR2 sequences are MNHNY and SVGAGI (reference sequence). CDR3 region: CASSYTGQVKLLPPTF. The CDR3 nucleotides read TGTGCCAGCAGTTACACGGGACAGGTTAAACTCCTACCCCCCACCTTC.

This chain uses TRBV28 with TRBJ1-4; D gene unclear. The CDR3 covers 15 residues. CDR1 and CDR2 from the germline V gene are MDHEN and SYDVKM. V lost 6 bases and J lost 8, with 19 bases in between. Here the CDR3 DNA reads TGTGCCAGCAGGCCGGCGGGCGTTGATGGAGAAAAACTGTTTTTT. This encodes CASRPAGVDGEKLFF. The complete variable domain, with remaining parts taken from reference TRBV28 and TRBJ1-4, reads DVKVTQSSRYLVKRTGEKVFLECVQDMDHENMFWYRQDPGLGLRLIYFSYDVKMKEKGDIPEGYSVSREKKERFSLILESASTNQTSMYLCASRPAGVDGEKLFFGSGTQLSVL.

The chain joins TRBV18 to TRBJ1-1; 7 bases line up with TRBD1. There are 13 residues in the CDR3. CDR1 is KGHSH and CDR2 is LQKENI in the germline V gene. Trimming removed 2 bases from V and 3 bases from J; junction bases left unmatched: 0. The CDR3 here is CASSPDRDTEAFF. In DNA, the CDR3 is TGTGCCAGCTCACCAGACAGGGACACTGAAGCTTTCTTT.

This clone turned up a few times. This sequence joins TRBV6-2 or TRBV6-3 and TRBJ1-1, with 12 positions matching TRBD1. Germline assignment: CDR1 MNHEY and CDR2 SVGEGT. Trimming cost V 6 bases and J 1 base; bases outside gene matches: 9. This CDR3 is 17 amino acids long. The CDR3 sequence: CASSTGTGGAWNTEAFF. CDR3 bases: TGTGCCAGCAGCACCGGGACAGGGGGCGCGTGGAACACTGAAGCTTTCTTT.

This chain joins TRBV19 and TRBJ1-1; perhaps TRBD1 as D (5 bases). V dropped 7 bases and J dropped 0 bases, with 15 bases sitting between them. The CDR3 loop spans 15 amino acids. Germline V gives CDR1 LNHDA, CDR2 SQIVND (reference sequence). This chain's CDR3 is CASTPGDWMNTEAFF. Written as DNA, the CDR3 is TGTGCCAGTACCCCTGGGGACTGGATGAACACTGAAGCTTTCTTT.